The clone carrying this T cell receptor (beta chain) has at least ten counts. Its antigen is currently unknown. TCRdb recomputed calls from the 5' RACE reads with MiXCR, one row per CDR3 protein. Here the sample spans roughly 100,000 distinct CDR3 sequences, approximately 14% being singletons. This record comes from a study of early T cells in non-severe SARS-CoV-2 infection. Findings and caveats of the study: VDJdb-based annotation leaned toward anti-spike CD8 responses and missed private and CD4 specificities.

Germline V lookup: CDR1 MDHEN, CDR2 SYDVKM. V shed 4 bases and J shed 2 bases, with 9 bases lying between them. This CDR3 has 13 residues. The rearrangement joins TRBV28 to TRBJ2-7; D gene unclear. Sequences were obtained from whole blood. This clonotype was obtained from an adult who was a healthcare worker with PCR-confirmed SARS-CoV-2 infection or an uninfected control (not recorded which). The CDR3 is CASSSGAPYEQYF. Written as DNA, the CDR3 is TGTGCCAGCAGTTCCGGCGCGCCCTACGAGCAGTACTTC.